This T cell receptor (beta chain) was captured in a study of Ad26.COV2.S vaccination and SARS-CoV-2 variants. Study-level information: The donor was enrolled in the Ad26.COV2.S arm of the COV1001 trial.

The treatment here: 15 to 20 received Ad26.COV2.S at low or high dose, single or two shots; about 5 received placebo; per-sample allocation not given. Day 63 after the first injection of vaccine or placebo was the sampling time. Boston supplied an adult donor aged 18-55 years. Germline values: CDR1 SGHTS, CDR2 YDEGEE. The J segment lost 4 bases and the V segment lost 4 bases, leaving 9 bases of the junction unmatched. The CDR3 spans 17 residues. General study results and limits: People who got the vaccine had more spike-specific TCR breadth than people who got placebo.

As concerns this clone: The target antigen is unknown.

The repertoire was sequenced with immunoSEQ multiplex PCR; TCRdb's copy has only in-frame clones and lacks some. The sample holds under 600,000 clones, 80% to 90% seen once. The chain carries TRBV5-8 and TRBJ2-5, with 14 bases aligning to TRBD2. This receptor was taken from a person between 18 and 59 years old who received the Ad26.COV2.S COVID-19 vaccine or a placebo. The specimen was peripheral blood, collected in a trial of Ad26.COV2.S vaccine versus placebo. DNA for the CDR3: TGTGCCAGCAGCCAGGGACTAGCGGGAGTTGTGGGAGAGACCCAGTACTTC. It is translated as CASSQGLAGVVGETQYF.